This T cell receptor beta chain appears in the sequencing data of a study of lymphopenia after photon versus proton radiotherapy (dated by TCRdb to the late 2010s). In terms of the full investigation: The study compared the immunological effects of photon versus proton radiation therapy in patients with gastrointestinal tumors who developed high-grade lymphopenia. The 20 or so patients in the cohort had gastrointestinal tumors, were treated with either photon or proton therapy, and subsequently developed lymphopenia. The goal of the study was to characterize the differences between the two radiation modalities in how they affect the immune system.

The CDR3 holds 16 amino acids from the cysteine to the phenylalanine. Only the CDR3 DNA stays, 48 bases, in frame from base 1. The germline V gene encodes CDR1 SGHNT and CDR2 YYREEE (reference sequence). V and J are truncated by 6 bases and 1 base respectively, leaving an intervening sequence of 16 bases. As to this clone: Its antigen remains undetermined. No base quality values were provided; no much bigger clone lies one nucleotide off.

Library construction relied on the immunoSEQ multiplex PCR assay. T cell repertoires were profiled with deep sequencing of rearranged TCR beta loci together with multiparametric flow cytometry. Imported from immuneACCESS, the table was reduced by TCRdb to in-frame sequences with V and J called. These copies leave out some clones; in studies compared against another copy, an unresolved V gene accounts for under half, and the cause of the remainder is not known. Counted in this sample were around 160,000 clones; approximately 86% of them appeared once. About 4.7% of the sample rests with the top ten. What the authors observed across the whole study: The survival association was assessed only in patients who died, and better survival with proton therapy was presented by the authors as a possibility rather than a demonstrated result. Across the cohort, among patients who died, a greater drop in TCR diversity after the nadir was inversely correlated with overall survival time. After the lymphocyte count nadir, repertoires from photon-treated patients showed oligoclonal expansion, particularly of CD8+ Temra cells, and this expansion drove the decline in diversity. During treatment, patients who received proton therapy stayed relatively stable, whereas patients who received photon therapy lost naive T cells and TCR diversity and gained effector/memory populations.

This receptor was taken from a man aged 50 to 60 with gastric cancer. The chain was built from TRBV5-4 and TRBJ2-2; the D gene could be TRBD1 or TRBD2, each one agreeing over 5 bases. The sample in question was peripheral blood, obtained from a patient treated with photon-based radiotherapy. This receptor has the CDR3 CASTPGRGQNTGELFF. Here is the DNA: TGTGCCAGCACCCCAGGGAGAGGGCAGAACACCGGGGAGCTGTTTTTT. Full variable domain (CDR3 extended with the reference TRBV5-4 and TRBJ2-2 proteins): ETGVTQSPTHLIKTRGQQVTLRCSSQSGHNTVSWYQQALGQGPQFIFQYYREEENGRGNFPPRFSGLQFPNYSSELNVNALELDDSALYLCASTPGRGQNTGELFFGEGSRLTVL.